A single sample is the source of the 26 T cell receptor beta chains below, sequenced in a study of control samples from healthy donors and cancer patients. Assay: immunoSEQ multiplex PCR; the TCRdb copy retains only in-frame clones and omits some. Of roughly 170,000 clones listed, 75% to 95% are singletons. Sequenced input: blood. The receptors come from a woman aged 35 to 49 in good health.

The J gene is TRBJ2-1, the V gene TRBV3-1 (or the pseudogene TRBV3-2); TRBD2 might be the D (6 bases). Germline CDR1 LGHDT, CDR2 YNNKEL (reference sequence). This CDR3 is built from 16 residues. The V gene lost 4 bases and the J gene lost 0 bases, with 13 bases spanning the gap. CDR3 sequence (DNA): TGTGCCAGCAGCCCACTTGGGGGGAGCTCCTACAATGAGCAGTTCTTC. Translated: CASSPLGGSSYNEQFF.

This sequence joins TRBV9 and TRBJ1-1; D may be TRBD1 (5 bases). Germline V gene sequence: CDR1 SGDLS, CDR2 YYNGEE. CDR3 size: 15 residues. V lost 3 bases and J 11 bases, leaving 23 bases between the germline ends. CDR3 in DNA: TGTGCCAGCAGCGACCCCCCCGGGACCCGGAGAGGGGCTTTCTTT. Protein: CASSDPPGTRRGAFF.

The chain links TRBV24-1 to TRBJ1-1, with D possibly matching TRBD1 (5 bases). This CDR3 region has 16 residues. V was cut by 2 bases and J by 1 base, with 13 bases left in between. Germline lookup yields CDR1 KGHDR and CDR2 SFDVKD. This chain's CDR3 is CATSDWYGGGNTEAFF. The CDR3, as DNA: TGTGCCACCAGTGATTGGTACGGGGGGGGGAACACTGAAGCTTTCTTT.

The chain employs TRBV9 and TRBJ2-2; no firm D call. The CDR3 length is 14 residues. Germline V gene sequence: CDR1 SGDLS, CDR2 YYNGEE. V was shortened by 1 base and J by 6 bases, with 10 bases between the two germline ends. As DNA, the CDR3 is TGTGCCAGCAGCGTAAAATTTGGGGCCGGGGAGCTGTTTTTT. Translation: CASSVKFGAGELFF.

This chain links TRBV10-2 with TRBJ1-5, with D unclear. V was clipped by 0 bases and J by 6 bases, with 6 bases between them. This CDR3 is built from 13 residues. Germline values: CDR1 WSHSY, CDR2 SAAADI. This CDR3 is CASSESESQPQHF. The CDR3 DNA is TGCGCCAGCAGTGAGTCGGAGTCTCAGCCCCAGCATTTT.

This rearrangement joins TRBV3-1 (or the pseudogene TRBV3-2) to TRBJ2-2; no clear D gene. The germline gives CDR1 LGHDT, CDR2 YNNKEL (reference sequence). Trimming took off 1 base at V and 6 bases at J, with 3 bases between the two ends. The CDR3 length is 12 residues. The CDR3 loop reads CASSQVAGELFF. DNA of the CDR3: TGTGCCAGCAGCCAAGTAGCCGGGGAGCTGTTTTTT.

CDR3: CASSPTGFSNQPQHF. The DNA of the CDR3 is TGTGCCAGCAGCCCCACAGGGTTCAGCAATCAGCCCCAGCATTTT. The chain joins TRBV6-5 to TRBJ1-5; weak D call: TRBD1 (6 bases). V shed 6 bases and J shed 1 base, with 13 bases lying between them. Germline V CDR1 and CDR2: MNHEY, SVGAGI. The CDR3 totals 15 residues.

The V and J genes are TRBV10-1 and TRBJ2-2; a weak D match, TRBD2 (7 bases). The CDR3 extends over 13 amino acids. Germline V lookup: CDR1 WNHNN, CDR2 SYGVQD (reference sequence). V gave up 8 bases and J gave up 4 bases, with 11 bases separating them. The CDR3 sequence: CASSGGGTGELFF. In DNA, the CDR3 is TGCGCCAGCTCGGGGGGCGGCACCGGGGAGCTGTTTTTT.

This chain links TRBV7-9 with TRBJ1-2; D possibly corresponds to TRBD1 (5 bases). The CDR3 runs 16 residues. Germline CDR1 SEHNR, CDR2 FQNEAQ (reference sequence). The ends were cut back, 3 bases at V and 0 bases at J, with 14 bases in the middle. The CDR3 sequence is CASSLPRTLANYGYTF. CDR3 DNA sequence: TGTGCCAGCAGCTTGCCTAGGACACTGGCTAACTATGGCTACACCTTC.

The gene calls are TRBV5-6 and TRBJ2-7; D may be TRBD1 or TRBD2 (5 bases each). Germline CDR1 is SGHDT and CDR2 is YYEEEE. This CDR3 is 13 amino acids long. Trimming took off 7 bases at V and 7 bases at J, with 18 bases between the two ends. In DNA, the CDR3 is TGTGCCAGCCGTCCTAGCCCAGGGTGGGAGCAGTACTTC. As protein: CASRPSPGWEQYF.

The genes are TRBV2 and TRBJ2-5, with TRBD1 as a possible D gene (6 bases). Germline CDR1 SNHLY, CDR2 FYNNEI. The CDR3 sequence is 14 residues long. V lost 8 bases and J 9 bases, leaving 22 bases between the germline ends. The DNA of the CDR3 is TGTGCCAGCCGAGGACCGCTCGGATCAGGGGCCCAGTACTTC. Translating gives CASRGPLGSGAQYF.

This sequence joins TRBV5-1 and TRBJ1-1, with D perhaps TRBD1 (5 bases). The CDR3 totals 13 residues. Trimming removed 7 bases at V and 0 bases at J, with 10 bases between. Germline V gives CDR1 SGHRS, CDR2 YFSETQ. Here the CDR3 DNA reads TGCGCCAGCTGCAGGGAAATGAACACTGAAGCTTTCTTT. Its translation: CASCREMNTEAFF.

V is TRBV3-1 (or the pseudogene TRBV3-2) and J is TRBJ2-2, with a tentative D call TRBD2 (5 bases). CDR3 length equals 15 residues. The germline V and J ends were trimmed by 5 bases and 8 bases, with 18 bases remaining between them. Germline V lookup: CDR1 LGHDT, CDR2 YNNKEL (reference sequence). The CDR3 reads CASSTPPSGGGELFF. CDR3 DNA sequence: TGTGCCAGCAGCACCCCACCATCCGGAGGTGGGGAGCTGTTTTTT.

The chain uses TRBV7-4 and TRBJ1-2; D is undetermined. This CDR3 has 16 amino acids. Trimming cost V 3 bases and J 4 bases, with 18 bases left between them. Germline V gene lookup returns CDR1 SGHVT and CDR2 SQSDAQ. CDR3 nucleotide sequence: TGTGCCAGCAGCTTTAATTCCCCACCGCCTGGCTATGGCTACACCTTC. It encodes CASSFNSPPPGYGYTF.

This clone has just a few counts. The chain is built from TRBV7-9 and TRBJ2-1; D uncertain. Germline values: CDR1 SEHNR, CDR2 FQNEAQ (reference sequence). Trimming took 5 bases from V and 3 from J, leaving 17 bases between them. The CDR3 spans 16 residues. The CDR3 DNA is TGTGCCAGCAGCGTTAACCGGGCCCCAAACTACAATGAGCAGTTCTTC. As protein: CASSVNRAPNYNEQFF.

This clone was counted once. This chain joins TRBV5-4 and TRBJ1-2, with TRBD1 matching over 7 bases. The CDR3 contains 14 residues. V lost 4 bases and J lost 2; bases outside the gene matches: 5. In germline, CDR1 is SGHNT, CDR2 YYREEE (reference sequence). In nucleotides, the CDR3 is TGTGCCAGCAGCCCCGAGGGACAGAACTATGGCTACACCTTC. Encoded protein: CASSPEGQNYGYTF.

The chain has TRBV6-5 and TRBJ2-3; maybe TRBD1 (6 bases). Germline-derived CDR1 and CDR2 are MNHEY and SVGAGI. This CDR3 spans 13 amino acids. Between the trimmed V and J ends, which lost 9 bases and 0 bases, there was a span of 10 bases. The CDR3 is CASTGQSTDTQYF. CDR3 nucleotides: TGTGCCAGTACAGGACAGAGCACAGATACGCAGTATTTT.

V and J are TRBV6-5 and TRBJ1-5; D not resolved. Germline V gene sequence: CDR1 MNHEY, CDR2 SVGAGI. The CDR3 is 14 amino acids. Trimming removed 5 bases from V and 7 bases from J, with 15 bases in between. Here the CDR3 DNA reads TGTGCCAGCAGTCTGGGAGGGTTGGACCAGCCCCAGCATTTT. Translating gives CASSLGGLDQPQHF.

The chain employs TRBV4-1 and TRBJ1-3; D gene ambiguous. Germline V gene lookup returns CDR1 MGHRA and CDR2 YSYEKL. Trimming removed 1 base at V and 0 bases at J, with 10 bases between. CDR3 length: 16 residues. CDR3 residues: CASSQGVGYSGNTIYF. The CDR3 DNA reads as TGCGCCAGCAGCCAAGGGGTAGGTTACTCTGGAAACACCATATATTTT.

This clone was found a few times. The chain carries TRBV12-1 and TRBJ2-7. TRBV12-1 is shown as a pseudogene. This CDR3 contains 12 residues. The CDR3 DNA sequence: TGTGCCAGCAGCCCACCCTCCTACGAGCAGTACTTC. It specifies CASSPPSYEQYF.

This chain links TRBV15 with TRBJ2-1; 7 bases align to TRBD1. The germline V gene encodes CDR1 LNHNV and CDR2 YYDKDF (reference sequence). J gave up 2 bases and V 1 base, and 2 bases lay outside the gene matches. CDR3 length equals 15 residues. The DNA of the CDR3 is TGTGCCACCAGCAGAGTGGGACAGACCTACAATGAGCAGTTCTTC. It is translated as CATSRVGQTYNEQFF.

The chain couples TRBV2 to TRBJ1-5; D is possibly TRBD1 (5 bases). Looked up from germline, CDR1 is SNHLY and CDR2 is FYNNEI. CDR3 length: 14 amino acids. Between the trimmed V and J ends, which lost 2 bases and 9 bases, there was a span of 14 bases. The CDR3 nucleotides read TGTGCCAGCAGTGAACAGCGGGGACCCCCGCCCCAGCATTTT. It is translated as CASSEQRGPPPQHF.

With regard to this clone: One end of the junction fails to match germline, which may point to a read error. This chain joins TRBV7-8 and TRBJ2-4; D not certain. The germline V gene encodes CDR1 SGHVS and CDR2 FQNEAQ. This CDR3 is 14 amino acids long. In DNA, the CDR3 is TGTGCCAGCAGCGTAGCCGGGGCCAAAAACATTCAGTACTTC. Protein product: CASSVAGAKNIQYF.

With respect to this clone: This sample also contains other DNA sequences that code for the same CDR3. This chain uses TRBV3-1 (or the pseudogene TRBV3-2) with TRBJ2-1, with TRBD2 identical over 8 bases. CDR1 and CDR2 from the germline V gene are LGHDT and YNNKEL (reference sequence). Unmatched junction bases numbered 5, after V lost 3 bases and J lost 4 bases. The CDR3 has 15 amino acids. DNA of the CDR3: TGTGCCAGCAGCCAGAGCGGGGGCCCTTACAATGAGCAGTTCTTC. Translation: CASSQSGGPYNEQFF.

V gene TRBV27 combines with J gene TRBJ1-1, with D tentatively TRBD1 (5 bases). The CDR3 totals 15 residues. V was shortened by 3 bases and J by 3 bases, with 14 bases between the two germline ends. Per germline, CDR1 MNHEY and CDR2 SMNVEV (reference sequence). CDR3 residues: CASSFSGGGYTEAFF. The CDR3 coding sequence is TGTGCCAGCAGTTTTTCGGGGGGGGGTTACACTGAAGCTTTCTTT.

Only one count was recorded for this clone. This rearrangement joins TRBV19 to TRBJ2-5, with D possibly called TRBD1 or TRBD2 (5 bases each). The V gene's germline CDR1 is LNHDA and CDR2 SQIVND (reference sequence). This CDR3 is built from 12 residues. With 4 bases removed from V and 4 bases from J, the gap between germline ends came to 7 bases. CDR3 protein: CASSRGRETQYF. The CDR3 nucleotides are TGTGCCAGTAGTAGGGGGAGAGAGACCCAGTACTTC.